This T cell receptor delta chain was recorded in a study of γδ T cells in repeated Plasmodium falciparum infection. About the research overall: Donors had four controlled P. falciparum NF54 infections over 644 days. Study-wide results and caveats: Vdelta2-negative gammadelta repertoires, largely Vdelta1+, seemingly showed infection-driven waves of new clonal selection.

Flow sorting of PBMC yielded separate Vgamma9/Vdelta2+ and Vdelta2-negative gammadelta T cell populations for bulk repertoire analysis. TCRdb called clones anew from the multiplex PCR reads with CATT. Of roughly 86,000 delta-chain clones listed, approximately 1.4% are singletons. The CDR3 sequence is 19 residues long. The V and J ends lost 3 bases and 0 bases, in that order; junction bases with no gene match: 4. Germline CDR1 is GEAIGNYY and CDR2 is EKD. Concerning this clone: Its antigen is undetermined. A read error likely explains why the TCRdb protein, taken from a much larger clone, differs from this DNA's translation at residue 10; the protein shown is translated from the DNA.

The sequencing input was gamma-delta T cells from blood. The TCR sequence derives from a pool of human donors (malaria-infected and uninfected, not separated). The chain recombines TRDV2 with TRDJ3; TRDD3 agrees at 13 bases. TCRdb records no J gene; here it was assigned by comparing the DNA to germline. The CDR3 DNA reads TGTGCCTGTGACGTACTGGGGGATACGGGCTCCTGGGACACCCGACAGATGTTTTTC. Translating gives CACDVLGDTGSWDTRQMFF.